This T cell receptor (beta chain) came from a study of beta chain features in type 1 diabetes. Study in general: Investigators examined some 100,000,000 sorted cells across all samples.

Study-level results: VDJ junctions from patients with type 1 diabetes contained fewer insertions and more deletions. Significant though moderate, a shortening of TCRB CDR3s appeared in all four CD4+ subsets of Type 1 diabetes patients.

Every donor had blood drawn once into heparin, 100 to 150 mL on average. Naive, central memory, regulatory and stem cell-like memory cells within the CD4+ compartment were sorted using CD45RO/CCR7/CD25/CD127/CD95/CD27. The CDR3 consists of 15 residues. The germline V gene has CDR1 LNHDA and CDR2 SQIVND (reference sequence). The V segment lost 6 bases and the J segment 6 bases; nucleotides outside the gene matches: 13. There are a few counts of this clone. Its target is not known. Expressed TCRB transcripts were sequenced after all isolated RNA was converted to cDNA. Here immunoSEQ multiplex PCR was the method, and the copy in TCRdb shows in-frame clones only, minus some. Seen here are approximately 730,000 clones, roughly 12% observed once, and the top ten hold 0.02% to 0.025%.

The receptor's source is a man younger than 30 with type 1 diabetes. The chain joins TRBV19 to TRBJ2-7; TRBD1 matches at 8 bases. The sample comprised naive CD4+ T cells from blood. The CDR3 DNA reads as TGTGCCAGTAGCAACTCCGGGACAGGCTCGAGCGAGCAGTACTTC. Protein sequence: CASSNSGTGSSEQYF. The full variable domain, with the rest looked up from reference TRBV19 and TRBJ2-7, is DGGITQSPKYLFRKEGQNVTLSCEQNLNHDAMYWYRQDPGQGLRLIYYSQIVNDFQKGDIAEGYSVSREKKESFPLTVTSAQKNPTAFYLCASSNSGTGSSEQYFGPGTRLTVT.